The text below deals with one T cell receptor beta chain. Antigen specificity is unknown. The PCR contained 60 Vbeta and 13 Jbeta primers. The assay was immunoSEQ multiplex PCR, and TCRdb's table has in-frame clones only and misses some. This sample contains approximately 120,000 clones. This record comes from a study of cytomegalovirus exposure and HLA in healthy donors. Overall study results and limits: HLA allele associations emerged for 17,000 or so TCR beta sequences in a later analysis, at 0.05 false discovery rate. The later analysis indicated that the majority of CMV-associated TCR beta chains appeared HLA-restricted.

The germline V gene has CDR1 SGHAT and CDR2 FQNNGV. Trimming cost V 3 bases and J 0 bases, with 10 bases left between them. The CDR3 runs to 15 residues. The sequencing sample was made of PBMCs. The chain uses TRBV11-2 and TRBJ2-3; D is possibly TRBD2 (6 bases). The receptor comes from a man under 40 in good health and CMV-seronegative. The CDR3 is CASSFLAESTDTQYF. The CDR3 nucleotides read TGTGCCAGCAGCTTCTTAGCGGAGAGCACAGATACGCAGTATTTT.